Here is one T cell receptor (beta chain) with its context. This entry is derived from a study of cytomegalovirus exposure and HLA in healthy donors. PCR primers comprised 60 Vbeta and 13 Jbeta primers. Produced via immunoSEQ multiplex PCR; TCRdb's table is partial and in-frame only. This repertoire shows approximately 100,000 clones, almost 80% found once; its top ten account for roughly 5.9%. Germline assignment: CDR1 MNHEY and CDR2 SMNVEV (reference sequence). This CDR3 region has 16 residues. V shed 6 bases and J shed 0 bases, with 15 bases lying between them. Each donor was nominally healthy when sampled (though unrecorded immune exposures were likely).

The clonotype comes from a man in his fifties or sixties in good health and CMV-seropositive. The sequenced sample consisted of PBMCs. This sequence joins TRBV27 and TRBJ1-3; no firm D call. The DNA of the CDR3 is TGTGCCAGCAGCCGGGTGGGTTTGAGCTCTGGAAACACCATATATTTT. Residues: CASSRVGLSSGNTIYF.